The 16 T cell receptor beta chains presented below share a single source sample, sequenced in a study of T cell clonality in common variable immunodeficiency. Findings of the study overall: Fewer deletions and N-nucleotide insertions were reportedly seen in common variable immunodeficiency TCR beta sequences.

Profiling relied on immunoSEQ multiplex PCR, and the TCRdb table lists in-frame clones only, not all of them. The sample holds 20,000 to 30,000 clones, and no clone turns up only once. No cognate antigen is known for these TCRs. Sequencing used peripheral blood mononuclear cells. These receptors all stem from a human donor with common variable immunodeficiency.

This clone is medium-sized within its sample. Read data end 3 residues before the CDR3 end; the end is taken from the germline J gene. V usage is TRBV9 and J usage is TRBJ1-1, with D uncertain. CDR1 is SGDLS and CDR2 is YYNGEE in the germline V gene. Trimming left V 0 bases short and J 1 base short, with 7 bases between. This CDR3 contains 14 residues. CDR3 protein: CASSVDSGNTEAFF. The covered CDR3 bases are TGTGCCAGCAGCGTAGATAGCGGGAACACTGAA.

About this clone: From the germline J gene comes the end of the CDR3, since the read stops 3 residues before it. V gene TRBV5-1 combines with J gene TRBJ1-5; D is unclear. The ends were cut back, 0 bases at V and 3 bases at J, with 10 bases in the middle. The CDR3 contains 15 residues. The germline gives CDR1 SGHRS, CDR2 YFSETQ. Partial CDR3 DNA: TGCGCCAGCAGCTTGGCCGGCACAGCCAATCAGCCC. This codes for CASSLAGTANQP. The complete CDR3 reads CASSLAGTANQPQHF.

A few counts support this clone. The observed sequence ends 3 residues before the CDR3 terminus, with the missing tail filled in from the germline J gene. This chain links TRBV7-2 with TRBJ2-7, with 8 bases that match TRBD1. V dropped 5 bases and J dropped 1; count of bases not matched to a gene: 4. The CDR3 is 14 amino acids. Per germline, CDR1 SGHTA and CDR2 FQGNSA. The sequenced part of the CDR3 DNA is TGTGCCAGCAGCCGCCGGGACAGGTCCTACGAG. Amino acid sequence: CASSRRDRSYE. The full CDR3 is CASSRRDRSYEQYF.

This clone was counted only a few times. Read sequence stops 3 residues before the CDR3 end, and the germline J gene provides the missing end. The V gene is TRBV5-1, the J gene TRBJ2-3, with D hard to call. Looked up from germline, CDR1 is SGHRS and CDR2 is YFSETQ. The V end lost 0 bases, the J end lost 5 bases, and 10 bases lay between the germline ends. The CDR3 covers 14 residues. CDR3 DNA, as far as it was read: TGCGCCAGCAGCTTGGAAGCTGGTAAAGATACG. Translating gives CASSLEAGKDT. The full CDR3 reads CASSLEAGKDTQYF.

As for this clone: The read halts 3 residues ahead of the CDR3 end, with the missing end drawn from the germline J gene. The V call is TRBV10-2, the J call TRBJ1-2; D unclear. From germline, CDR1 is WSHSY and CDR2 SAAADI. The CDR3 loop spans 13 amino acids. The covered CDR3 bases are TGCGCCAGCAGTGAATTGCAGCCGGGGGGC. Protein: CASSELQPGG. The entire CDR3 protein reads CASSELQPGGYTF.

This clone has a count of ten or more. The read finishes 3 residues shy of the CDR3 end, and the germline J gene is used to complete it. This chain joins TRBV28 and TRBJ2-7; 7 bases agree with TRBD2. Germline V gene lookup returns CDR1 MDHEN and CDR2 SYDVKM. V trimming: 5 bases; J trimming: 2 bases; junction bases outside the gene matches: 6. The CDR3 runs 14 residues. Partial CDR3 DNA: TGTGCCAGCAGTCCGCCGGGACTAACCTACGAG. Its protein is CASSPPGLTYE. The CDR3 as a whole reads CASSPPGLTYEQYF.

Turning to this clone: The read gets to within 3 residues of the CDR3 end, and the germline J gene fills in the rest. The chain couples TRBV20-1 to TRBJ2-7, with TRBD2 identical over 7 bases. With 5 bases clipped from V and 3 bases from J, the junction kept 7 bases outside the gene matches. This CDR3 has 13 amino acids. Germline CDR1 and CDR2: DFQATT and SNEGSKA (reference sequence). The CDR3 loop reads CSALGGTSYEQYF. Incomplete CDR3 DNA: TGCAGTGCTCTGGGGGGGACGAGCTACGAG.

This clone was counted between two and nine times. Read coverage stops 3 residues before the CDR3 terminus; the germline J gene supplies the remainder. This sequence joins TRBV2 and TRBJ1-2; D is undetermined. Germline V CDR1 and CDR2: SNHLY, FYNNEI. The V end was cut by 1 base, the J end by 4 bases, with 7 bases between. This CDR3 is 13 amino acids long. The CDR3 bases that were read are TGTGCCAGCAGTGAAGGTCCAGTCTATGGC. This codes for CASSEGPVYG. The whole CDR3 is CASSEGPVYGYTF.

This clone has at least ten counts. The CDR3 extends 3 residues past the end of the read, so its final part is completed from the germline J gene. The chain carries TRBV5-5 and TRBJ2-2; D ambiguous. Per the germline V gene, CDR1 is SGHKS and CDR2 is YYEKEE (reference sequence). The CDR3 runs 15 residues. The V and J ends lost 5 bases and 8 bases respectively, with 19 bases between them. CDR3 DNA (partial): TGTGCCAGCAGTTTCTCTACCCCCAAGTTAGGGGAG. It yields the protein CASSFSTPKLGE. The whole CDR3 region reads CASSFSTPKLGELFF.

There are many counts of this clone. The read falls 3 residues short of the CDR3 end, and the missing part is taken from the germline J gene. The V and J genes are TRBV18 and TRBJ2-7; 7 bases line up with TRBD1. Germline CDR1 reads KGHSH; CDR2 reads LQKENI. This CDR3 is 14 amino acids long. With 0 bases clipped from V and 3 bases from J, the junction kept 2 bases outside the gene matches. The CDR3 loop reads CASSPPGQSYEQYF. The part of the CDR3 DNA that was read is TGTGCCAGCTCACCACCGGGACAGAGCTACGAG. The full variable domain, with the rest looked up from reference TRBV18 and TRBJ2-7, is NAGVMQNPRHLVRRRGQEARLRCSPMKGHSHVYWYRQLPEEGLKFMVYLQKENIIDESGMPKERFSAEFPKEGPSILRIQQVVRGDSAAYFCASSPPGQSYEQYFGPGTRLTVT.

In its sample, this clone was seen a few times. The read falls 3 residues short of the CDR3 end, and the missing part is taken from the germline J gene. V gene TRBV20-1 combines with J gene TRBJ2-7; 11 positions agree with TRBD2. Trimming cost V 6 bases and J 2 bases; bases outside gene matches: 6. Germline lookup yields CDR1 DFQATT and CDR2 SNEGSKA (reference sequence). The CDR3 covers 14 residues. This chain's CDR3 is CSALTSGAPYEQYF. The CDR3 DNA, read in part, is TGCAGTGCCCTGACTAGCGGGGCACCCTACGAG.

Comment on this clone: The read stops 3 residues short of the end of the CDR3; the missing end is completed from the germline J gene. Other DNA sequences in the same sample also yield this CDR3. The chain uses TRBV5-1 and TRBJ2-2; 8 nucleotides line up with TRBD2. The CDR3 length is 17 residues. Per germline, CDR1 SGHRS and CDR2 YFSETQ. Trimming cost V 1 base and J 5 bases; bases outside gene matches: 10. The DNA read from the CDR3 is TGCGCCAGCAGCTTGTTACTAGCGGCCGGTGGGACCGGGGAG. It yields the protein CASSLLLAAGGTGE. The full CDR3 reads CASSLLLAAGGTGELFF.

In this sample, this clone turned up a few times. The CDR3 is cut off 3 residues early in the read; its end comes from the germline J gene. The genes are TRBV20-1 and TRBJ2-7; TRBD1 agrees at 8 bases. This CDR3 has 13 residues. V was pared by 3 bases and J by 5 bases, with 6 bases of the junction left unmatched. Germline V gene data show CDR1 as DFQATT and CDR2 as SNEGSKA (reference sequence). CDR3 DNA (partial): TGCAGTGCTAGGGCGCCAGGGGGCGACGAG. This codes for CSARAPGGDE. In full, the CDR3 is CSARAPGGDEQYF.

This clone showed up many times. Partial CDR3 DNA: TGTGCCAGCAGTGAACGGTCTGACTACGAG. Protein product: CASSERSDYE. The entire CDR3 protein reads CASSERSDYEQYF. This chain connects TRBV6-1 to TRBJ2-7; D gene ambiguous. The read halts 3 residues ahead of the CDR3 end, with the missing end drawn from the germline J gene. CDR3 size: 13 residues. V shed 2 bases and J shed 3 bases, with 8 bases lying between them. Looked up from germline, CDR1 is MNHNS and CDR2 is SASEGT.

A few counts support this clone. The read finishes 3 residues shy of the CDR3 end, and the germline J gene is used to complete it. The chain couples TRBV19 to TRBJ2-1; D ambiguous. The germline V gene encodes CDR1 LNHDA and CDR2 SQIVND (reference sequence). The CDR3 runs 12 residues. Trimming took 7 bases from V and 6 from J, leaving 10 bases between them. The DNA read from the CDR3 is TGTGCCAGTAAGAAGGGTACCAATGAG. Its protein product is CASKKGTNE. The entire CDR3 is CASKKGTNEQFF.

Worth noting for this clone: The CDR3 end falls 3 residues outside the read, so it is completed with the germline J gene. The chain recombines TRBV6-4 with TRBJ2-3; D unclear. CDR1 and CDR2 from the germline V gene are MRHNA and SNTAGT. This CDR3 spans 15 amino acids. Between the trimmed V and J ends, which lost 6 bases and 0 bases, there was a span of 13 bases. CDR3 loop: CASSPSGGSTDTQYF. The covered CDR3 bases are TGTGCCAGCAGCCCGTCGGGTGGTAGCACAGATACG.